This TCR beta chain emerged from a study of blood T cell repertoires in COVID-19. CDR1 is MDHEN, CDR2 SYDVKM, per germline. CDR3 size: 13 residues. Deletions cut 5 bases from V and 8 bases from J, with 12 bases between. Clones were sequenced by immunoSEQ multiplex PCR, and TCRdb holds only the in-frame ones, with some missing. Found here are some 120,000 clones, approximately 87% of them singletons; the top ten hold 7.5% to 8%. This chain connects TRBV28 to TRBJ1-4; D ambiguous. The sequenced sample was peripheral blood. This clonotype originated in a man over 45 with acute or convalescent COVID-19. The CDR3: CASSLARWEKLFF. CDR3 coding DNA: TGTGCCAGCAGTCTCGCGAGATGGGAAAAACTGTTTTTT.